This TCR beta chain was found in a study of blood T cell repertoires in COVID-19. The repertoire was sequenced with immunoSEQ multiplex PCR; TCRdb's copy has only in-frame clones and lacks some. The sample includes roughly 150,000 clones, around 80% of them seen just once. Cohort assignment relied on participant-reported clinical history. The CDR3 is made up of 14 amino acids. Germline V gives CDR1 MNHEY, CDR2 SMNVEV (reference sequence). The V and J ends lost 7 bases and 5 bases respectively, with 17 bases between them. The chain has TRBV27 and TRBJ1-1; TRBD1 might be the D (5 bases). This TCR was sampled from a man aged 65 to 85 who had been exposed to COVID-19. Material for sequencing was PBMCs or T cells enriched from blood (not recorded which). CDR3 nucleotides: TGTGCCAGCACCTTCAGTGGGGGAGGAACTGAAGCTTTCTTT. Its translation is CASTFSGGGTEAFF.